This T cell receptor (beta chain) was sequenced in a study of technical replicates of blood from a handful of donors. The count of this clone is one. Method: immunoSEQ multiplex PCR; TCRdb's copy keeps in-frame clones and lacks some. The sample lists roughly 70,000 clones; 95% to 98% were seen once. CDR1 and CDR2 from the germline V gene are KGHSH and LQKENI. Unmatched junction bases numbered 9, after V lost 5 bases and J lost 4 bases. The CDR3 length is 16 residues. The chain carries TRBV18 and TRBJ2-2, with 8 positions matching TRBD1. This receptor was identified in a human donor in good health. What was sequenced was T cells isolated from PBMCs. CDR3 in amino acids: CASSFQGAQVTGELFF. CDR3 bases: TGTGCCAGCTCATTTCAGGGGGCGCAGGTCACCGGGGAGCTGTTTTTT.